A selection of T cell receptor beta chains follows, all from one sample in a study of blood T cells in healthy people across ages. MiXCR, applied by TCRdb to the 5' RACE reads, yields one record per CDR3 protein. The sample has over 1,500,000 distinct CDR3 sequences, around 42% seen once. Sequencing was done on a sample of blood. All receptors derive from a human donor in good health. CDR3s leave out the opening cysteine and the closing phenylalanine or tryptophan. The D gene is left open where the match is weak.

D gene,V gene,J gene,CDR3 length,CDR3 protein
.,TRBV4-3,TRBJ1-4,12,ASSQEGNREKLF
TRBD1,TRBV29-1,TRBJ1-3,12,SARQGAWGNTIY
.,TRBV29-1,TRBJ2-5,11,SAEESWKETQY
.,TRBV28,TRBJ2-7,13,ASRLRWESSYEQY
.,TRBV7-9,TRBJ2-2,13,ASSVLDSNTGELF
.,TRBV28,TRBJ2-4,14,ASSSGSALAKNIQY
TRBD1,TRBV4-1,TRBJ2-1,15,ASSFTADRGMDNEQF
TRBD2,TRBV7-2,TRBJ2-7,16,ASSLIVRRGGFPYEQY
.,TRBV7-2,TRBJ2-2,15,ASSSDPSVGRTGELF
.,TRBV20-1,TRBJ1-2,12,SARGWEADYGYT
TRBD1,TRBV20-1,TRBJ1-5,15,SARDAFRQGGNQPQH
.,TRBV5-1,TRBJ2-1,13,ASSLGWEYLNEQF
TRBD1,TRBV29-1,TRBJ2-2,14,SVVTADRGEAGELF
TRBD2,TRBV4-3,TRBJ2-1,14,ASSPSLAGGYNEQF
.,TRBV11-2,TRBJ1-6,15,ASSLVFGESYNSPLH
.,TRBV4-1,TRBJ1-2,12,ASSQEKGPYGYT
TRBD1,TRBV4-1,TRBJ2-3,14,ASSQEGQGAVDTQY
.,TRBV7-6,TRBJ2-7,13,ASSPQPGGLYEQY
.,TRBV7-9,TRBJ1-2,13,ASSPMAGDIYGYT
TRBD2,TRBV4-3,TRBJ2-7,12,ASSQGLGPYEQY
.,TRBV12-3/TRBV12-4,TRBJ2-5,11,ASSLVLKETQY
.,TRBV4-3,TRBJ1-1,11,ASSHHTYPQAF
.,TRBV6-5,TRBJ2-3,11,ASSLSAADTQY
.,TRBV20-1,TRBJ2-7,11,SGAQGGPYEQY
.,TRBV15,TRBJ2-5,15,ATSDIRGGSFQETQY
TRBD1,TRBV4-1,TRBJ2-3,14,AISQVQQGESDTQY
TRBD1,TRBV27,TRBJ1-1,14,ASSLIFDRGVTEAF
.,TRBV4-2,TRBJ1-4,15,ASSQTLPADGVEKLF
.,TRBV5-1,TRBJ2-1,12,ASSLVSLVGFQF
TRBD1,TRBV24-1,TRBJ2-5,12,APRTGATQETQY
TRBD1,TRBV7-3,TRBJ1-2,12,ASSLNTGGDGYT
.,TRBV12-3/TRBV12-4,TRBJ1-1,8,ASSGPEAF
.,TRBV20-1,TRBJ1-6,13,SARGHRRTESPLH
.,TRBV7-2,TRBJ2-7,12,ASSLDPEAYEQY
.,TRBV4-3,TRBJ1-4,14,ASSQDYSGLNEKLF
.,TRBV12-3/TRBV12-4,TRBJ2-3,11,ASSFAGKDTQY
TRBD1,TRBV7-3,TRBJ1-1,13,ASSYIGQGGTEAF
.,TRBV2,TRBJ1-1,13,ASRIQGNPGTEAF
.,TRBV30,TRBJ1-2,9,AWSPQYGYT
.,TRBV4-1,TRBJ1-2,12,ASSQDSRNYGYT
TRBD2,TRBV20-1,TRBJ2-7,12,SARGVGGSYEQY
.,TRBV28,TRBJ2-5,12,AIGTTKYQETQY
.,TRBV20-1,TRBJ2-6,13,SAPRWGAGANVLT
.,TRBV7-2,TRBJ2-3,11,ASTERGTDTQY